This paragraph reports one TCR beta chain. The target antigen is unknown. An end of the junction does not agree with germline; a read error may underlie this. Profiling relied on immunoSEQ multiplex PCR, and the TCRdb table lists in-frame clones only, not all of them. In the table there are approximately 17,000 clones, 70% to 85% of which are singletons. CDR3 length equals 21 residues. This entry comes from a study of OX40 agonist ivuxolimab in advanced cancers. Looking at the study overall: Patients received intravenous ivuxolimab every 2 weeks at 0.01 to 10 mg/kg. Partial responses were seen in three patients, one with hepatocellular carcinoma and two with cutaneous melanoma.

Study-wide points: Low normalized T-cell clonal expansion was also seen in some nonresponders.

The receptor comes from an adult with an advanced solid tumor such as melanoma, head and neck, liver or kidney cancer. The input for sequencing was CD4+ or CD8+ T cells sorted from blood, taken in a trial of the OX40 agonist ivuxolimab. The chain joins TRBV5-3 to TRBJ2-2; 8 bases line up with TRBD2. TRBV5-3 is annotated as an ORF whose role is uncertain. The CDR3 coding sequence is TGTGCCAGAAGCTTCAAGTGTATTGGGGAACTAGCGGATTACCAACACCGGGGAGCTGTTTTT. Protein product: CARSFKCIGELADYQHRGAVF.